This TCR beta chain is drawn from a study of CD8 T cells in ankylosing spondylitis. General study points: The study looked at matched synovial fluid samples from ankylosing spondylitis patients. Disease-linked clones were reported to be significantly enriched there. Blood of patients with ankylosing spondylitis appeared to be characterized by a TCR beta motif of 8 or 9 highly homologous variants. Earlier studies detected some motif variants in reactive arthritis synovial fluid and blood.

As for this clonotype: No antigen is known for it.

Quantitative molecular-barcoded 5'-RACE generated the TCR beta libraries. TCRdb called the 5' RACE reads again in MiXCR, with one record for every CDR3 protein. Of 150,000 to 200,000 distinct CDR3 sequences listed, around 20% are singletons. The junction had 2 bases not matched to a gene; V was cut back by 3 bases and J by 3 bases. The CDR3 extends over 14 amino acids. Germline assignment: CDR1 SGHVS and CDR2 FNYEAQ. The chain combines TRBV7-6 with TRBJ2-7, with 10 bases lining up with TRBD2. The clonotype originates from a male donor with ankylosing spondylitis or in good health (not recorded which). The specimen sequenced was blood, either unsorted or a sorted T cell fraction (not recorded which). In DNA form, the CDR3 reads TGTGCCAGCAGCTTTGGGACTAGCGTCTACGAGCAGTACTTC. It is translated as CASSFGTSVYEQYF.